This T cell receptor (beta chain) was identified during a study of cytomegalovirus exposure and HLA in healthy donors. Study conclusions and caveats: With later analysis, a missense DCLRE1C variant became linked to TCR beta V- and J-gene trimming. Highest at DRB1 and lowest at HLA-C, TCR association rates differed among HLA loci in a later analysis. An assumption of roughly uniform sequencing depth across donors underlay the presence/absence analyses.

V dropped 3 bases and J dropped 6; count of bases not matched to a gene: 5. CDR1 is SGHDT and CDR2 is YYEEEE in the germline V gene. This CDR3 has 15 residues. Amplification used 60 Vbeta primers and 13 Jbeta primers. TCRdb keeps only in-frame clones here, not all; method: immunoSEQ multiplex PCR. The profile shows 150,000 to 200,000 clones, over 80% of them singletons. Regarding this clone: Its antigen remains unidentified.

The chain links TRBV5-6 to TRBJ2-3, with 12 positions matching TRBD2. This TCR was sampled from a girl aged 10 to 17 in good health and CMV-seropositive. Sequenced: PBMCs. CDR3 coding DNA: TGTGCCAGCAGCTCGACTAGCGGGAGTACTGATACGCAGTATTTT. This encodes CASSSTSGSTDTQYF.